This TCR beta chain was captured in a study of T cells in Graves' hyperthyroidism and ophthalmopathy. This CDR3 has 12 amino acids. Between the trimmed V and J ends, which lost 0 bases and 7 bases, there was a span of 7 bases. Germline V gives CDR1 SQVTM, CDR2 ANQGSEA. Whole-study findings and limits: Model-based prediction identified ophthalmopathy a median about 7 months prior to its onset.

Regarding this clonotype: The antigen is unknown.

Amplification of TCR beta CDR3 regions was performed using RNA transcripts as template. The HTBI primer set drove a first-round RT-PCR of the TCR CDR3. TCRdb reprocessed the multiplex PCR reads via MiXCR and lists one record per CDR3 protein. Of approximately 870,000 distinct CDR3 sequences in the sample, roughly 40% are singletons; the top ten hold 8.9%. This receptor was obtained from a man in his late teens or twenties with Graves' hyperthyroidism. Material for sequencing was blood. The chain links TRBV29-1 to TRBJ1-5, with D possibly being TRBD1 (5 bases). The CDR3 loop reads CSVEDEGQPQHF. CDR3 DNA: TGCAGCGTTGAAGACGAGGGGCAGCCCCAGCATTTT.